This paragraph reports one TCR beta chain. Its antigen is still unknown. Sequencing was at deep level. The table came from immunoSEQ multiplex PCR; TCRdb's copy has only in-frame clones and leaves some out. The data show about 1 million clones, about 76% seen once. The entry originates in a study of shared clonotypes between healthy human individuals. Study at large: Donors were two women and three men aged 18 to 49. Points from the study as a whole: Rarefaction demonstrated incomplete sorted-subset sequencing despite large depth.

The study drew its donors from healthy HIV-negative adults without recent acute infections or vaccinations. Sample: memory CD4+ T cells sorted from blood. Subset here: CD45RA-negative fraction. The TCR was taken from a man between 18 and 35 years old in good health.

For the CDR3, the DNA is TGCGCCAGCAGCTCCCGGGACTACGAATACGAGCAGTACTTC. Protein: CASSSRDYEYEQYF. The gene calls are TRBV5-1 and TRBJ2-7; the match to TRBD2 covers 7 bases. Germline V gives CDR1 SGHRS, CDR2 YFSETQ. The CDR3 consists of 14 residues. Germline trimming cut 3 bases from V and 4 bases from J; bases unmatched to any gene: 7.